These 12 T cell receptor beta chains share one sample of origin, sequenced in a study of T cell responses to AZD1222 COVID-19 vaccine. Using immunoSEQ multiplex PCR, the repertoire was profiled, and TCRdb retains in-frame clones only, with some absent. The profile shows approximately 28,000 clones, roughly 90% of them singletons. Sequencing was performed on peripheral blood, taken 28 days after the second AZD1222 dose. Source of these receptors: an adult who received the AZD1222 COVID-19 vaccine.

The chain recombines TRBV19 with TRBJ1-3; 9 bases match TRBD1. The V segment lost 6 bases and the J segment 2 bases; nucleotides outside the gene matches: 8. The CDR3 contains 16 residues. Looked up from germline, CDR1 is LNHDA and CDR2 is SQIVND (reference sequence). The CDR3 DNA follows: TGTGCCAGTAGCGCCACAGGGACAGGGACTGGAAACACCATATATTTT. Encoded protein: CASSATGTGTGNTIYF.

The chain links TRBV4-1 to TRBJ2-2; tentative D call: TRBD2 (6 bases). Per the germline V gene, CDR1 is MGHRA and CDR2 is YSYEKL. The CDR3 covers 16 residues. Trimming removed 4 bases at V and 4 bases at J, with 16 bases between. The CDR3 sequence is CASSPMGGSLTGELFF. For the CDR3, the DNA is TGCGCCAGCAGCCCTATGGGAGGATCACTCACCGGGGAGCTGTTTTTT.

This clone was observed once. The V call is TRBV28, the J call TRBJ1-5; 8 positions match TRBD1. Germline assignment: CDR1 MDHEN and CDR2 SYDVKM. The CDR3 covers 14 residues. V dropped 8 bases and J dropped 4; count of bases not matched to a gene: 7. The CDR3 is CASWPTGDNQPQHF. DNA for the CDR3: TGTGCCAGCTGGCCGACAGGGGATAATCAGCCCCAGCATTTT.

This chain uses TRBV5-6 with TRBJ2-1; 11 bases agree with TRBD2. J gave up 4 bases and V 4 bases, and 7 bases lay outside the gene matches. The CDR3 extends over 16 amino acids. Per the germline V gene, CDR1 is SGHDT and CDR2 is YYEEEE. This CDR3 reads CASSKRGLAGYNEQFF. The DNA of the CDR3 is TGTGCCAGCAGCAAACGAGGACTAGCGGGTTACAATGAGCAGTTCTTC. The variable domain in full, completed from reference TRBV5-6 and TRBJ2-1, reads DAGVTQSPTHLIKTRGQQVTLRCSPKSGHDTVSWYQQALGQGPQFIFQYYEEEERQRGNFPDRFSGHQFPNYSSELNVNALLLGDSALYLCASSKRGLAGYNEQFFGPGTRLTVL.

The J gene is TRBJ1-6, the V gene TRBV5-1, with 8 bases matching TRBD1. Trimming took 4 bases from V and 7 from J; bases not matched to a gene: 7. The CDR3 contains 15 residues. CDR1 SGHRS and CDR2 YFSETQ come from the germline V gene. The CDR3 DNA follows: TGCGCCAGCAGCATGGACAGGGTGAGGAATTCACCCCTCCACTTT. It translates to CASSMDRVRNSPLHF.

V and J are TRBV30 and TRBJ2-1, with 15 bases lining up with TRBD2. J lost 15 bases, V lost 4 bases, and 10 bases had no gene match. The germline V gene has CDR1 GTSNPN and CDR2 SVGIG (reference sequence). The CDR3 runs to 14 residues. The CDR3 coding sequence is TGTGCCTGGATGGCCGGGACTAGCGGGAGGTCGGTGTTCTTC. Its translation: CAWMAGTSGRSVFF. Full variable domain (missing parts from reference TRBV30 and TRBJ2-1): SQTIHQWPATLVQPVGSPLSLECTVEGTSNPNLYWYRQAAGRGLQLLFYSVGIGQISSEVPQNLSASRPQDRQFILSSKKLLLSDSGFYLCAWMAGTSGRSVFFGPGTRLTVL.

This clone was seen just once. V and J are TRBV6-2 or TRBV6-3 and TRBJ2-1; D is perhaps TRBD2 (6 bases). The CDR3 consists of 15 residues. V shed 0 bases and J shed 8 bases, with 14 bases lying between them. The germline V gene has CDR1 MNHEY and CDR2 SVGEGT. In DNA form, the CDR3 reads TGTGCCAGCAGTTACTCCCGGGAGATTCGCGATGAGCAGTTCTTC. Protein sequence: CASSYSREIRDEQFF.

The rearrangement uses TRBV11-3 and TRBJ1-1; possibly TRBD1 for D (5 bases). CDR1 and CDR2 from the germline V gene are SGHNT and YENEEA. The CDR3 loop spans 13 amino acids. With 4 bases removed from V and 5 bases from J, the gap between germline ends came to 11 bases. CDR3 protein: CASSYRKVTEAFF. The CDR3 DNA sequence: TGTGCCAGCAGCTACAGGAAGGTGACTGAAGCTTTCTTT.

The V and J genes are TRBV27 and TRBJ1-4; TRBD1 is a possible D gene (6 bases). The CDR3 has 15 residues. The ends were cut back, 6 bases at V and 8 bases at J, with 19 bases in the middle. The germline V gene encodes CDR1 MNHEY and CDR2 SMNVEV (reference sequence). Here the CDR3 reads CASSRLGAGQEKLFF. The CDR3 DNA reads TGTGCCAGCAGCCGATTGGGGGCAGGGCAAGAAAAACTGTTTTTT. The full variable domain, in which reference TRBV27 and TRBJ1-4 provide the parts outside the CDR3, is EAQVTQNPRYLITVTGKKLTVTCSQNMNHEYMSWYRQDPGLGLRQIYYSMNVEVTDKGDVPEGYKVSRKEKRNFPLILESPSPNQTSLYFCASSRLGAGQEKLFFGSGTQLSVL.

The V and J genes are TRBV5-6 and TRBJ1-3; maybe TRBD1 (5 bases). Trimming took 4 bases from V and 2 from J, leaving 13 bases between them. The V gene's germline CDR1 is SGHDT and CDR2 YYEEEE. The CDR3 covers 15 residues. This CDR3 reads CASSIPGTAGNTIYF. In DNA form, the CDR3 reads TGTGCCAGCAGCATACCCGGGACGGCTGGAAACACCATATATTTT.

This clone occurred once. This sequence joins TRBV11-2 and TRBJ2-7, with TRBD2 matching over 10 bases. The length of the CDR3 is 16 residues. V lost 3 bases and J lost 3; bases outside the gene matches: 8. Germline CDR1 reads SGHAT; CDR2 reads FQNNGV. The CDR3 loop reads CASSFSLAGAGYEQYF. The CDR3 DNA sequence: TGTGCCAGCAGCTTTTCCCTAGCGGGAGCCGGCTACGAGCAGTACTTC.

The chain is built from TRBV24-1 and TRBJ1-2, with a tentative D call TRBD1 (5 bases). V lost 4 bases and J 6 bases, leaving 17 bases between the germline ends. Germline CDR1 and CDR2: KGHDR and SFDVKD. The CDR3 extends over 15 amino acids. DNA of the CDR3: TGTGCCACCAGTGACCACCTGACCAGGGTGGATGGCTACACCTTC. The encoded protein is CATSDHLTRVDGYTF.